Listed below are T cell receptor beta chains from one sample, sequenced in a study of somatic mutations in cytotoxic T cells in rheumatoid arthritis. TCRdb's copy holds only in-frame clones and misses some; the assay was immunoSEQ multiplex PCR. Of about 9,600 clones in the sample, 85% were seen once. The material sequenced was CD8+ T cells sorted from blood. Every receptor here comes from an adult with rheumatoid arthritis. Each CDR3 is given with its conserved first and last residue. D genes are given only for firm matches. Rows give clone size only sometimes, using once, few, many, or a class for an expanded clone.

>TRBV27|NA|TRBJ1-1|once
TGTGCCAGCCTTGTGGCGACAGGAGCGAACACTGAAGCTTTCTTT
CASLVATGANTEAFF
>TRBV6-5|TRBD2|TRBJ2-1|NA
TGTGCCAGCACCGGCCGCGGGAGGGACTACAATGAGCAGTTCTTC
CASTGRGRDYNEQFF
>TRBV4-2|NA|TRBJ2-2|NA
TGTGCCAGCAGACTTACCCACGGCGGGCGCGGGGAGCTGTTTTTT
CASRLTHGGRGELFF
>TRBV6-1|TRBD1|TRBJ2-2|few
TGTGCCAGCAGTGCGACAGGGGGCGCGACGTGGTCCGCTTTT
CASSATGGATWSAF
>TRBV27|TRBD1|TRBJ2-1|NA
TGTGCCAGCAGTTGGACAGGGAACAATGAGCAGTTCTTC
CASSWTGNNEQFF
>TRBV18|NA|TRBJ2-3|NA
TGTGCCAGCTCACCAGTTCATAGTCTGGGCGGGTTCACAGATACGCAGTATTTT
CASSPVHSLGGFTDTQYF
>TRBV9|TRBD2|TRBJ2-7|NA
TGTGCCAGCAGTTATAGCGGGGGGGGCTCCTACGAGCAGTACTTC
CASSYSGGGSYEQYF
>TRBV23-1|TRBD2|TRBJ2-5|NA
TGCGCCAGCAGTCAATTTGGCGGGAGTAAAGAGACCCAGTACTTC
CASSQFGGSKETQYF
>TRBV6-6|TRBD2|TRBJ2-1|NA
TGTGCCAGCAGTTATGTCGCTAGCGGGAGGGATGAGCAGTTCTTC
CASSYVASGRDEQFF
>TRBV7-9|NA|TRBJ2-2|NA
TGTGCCAGCAGCCTCAGGGTGGTAGGCGGGGAGCTGTTTTTT
CASSLRVVGGELFF
>TRBV6-5|TRBD1|TRBJ1-1|NA
TGTGCCAGCAGTTACTCGAGTGCGAAGGGGGCTGGTGAAGCTTTCTTT
CASSYSSAKGAGEAFF
>TRBV5-5|NA|TRBJ1-6|NA
TGTGCCAGCAGCTTAGGACGGAATTCACCCCTCCACTTT
CASSLGRNSPLHF
>TRBV15|TRBD2|TRBJ2-1|NA
TGTGCCACCAGCAGAGGTAGCGGGAGTACTCCCAATGAGCAGTTCTTC
CATSRGSGSTPNEQFF
>TRBV5-1|NA|TRBJ2-7|NA
TGCGCCAGCAGCTTGGCCTCGAACTACGAGCAGTACTTC
CASSLASNYEQYF
>TRBV18|NA|TRBJ2-3|NA
TGTGCCAGCTCACCACTCGGCACAGATACGCAGTATTTT
CASSPLGTDTQYF
>TRBV5-1|NA|TRBJ2-7|NA
TGCGCCAGCAGCCTATACAGCGCCTACGAGCAGTACTTC
CASSLYSAYEQYF
>TRBV27|NA|TRBJ2-1|NA
TGTGCCAGCAGGCGGGACGGTCCCTACAATGAGCAGTTCTTC
CASRRDGPYNEQFF
>TRBV9|TRBD1|TRBJ1-4|NA
TGTGCCAGCAGCGTAGAGGACAGGCCTGCAACTAATGAAAAACTGTTTTTT
CASSVEDRPATNEKLFF
>TRBV5-4|TRBD2|TRBJ2-7|few
TGTGCCAGCAGCTCTTCTAGCGGGACCTACGAGCAGTACTTC
CASSSSSGTYEQYF
>TRBV6-1|TRBD1|TRBJ2-3|NA
TGTGCCAGCAGTGGAGGGACAGCTGGAGATACGCAGTATTTT
CASSGGTAGDTQYF
>TRBV2|TRBD1|TRBJ2-4|NA
TGTGCCAGCAGTGATGCTCGTCAGGGGGCTGGGTGGGGCATTCAGTACTTC
CASSDARQGAGWGIQYF
>TRBV5-6|TRBD1|TRBJ1-1|NA
TGTGCCAGCAGCTTGCAGGGGGTCATGAGGAACACTGAAGCTTTCTTT
CASSLQGVMRNTEAFF
>TRBV29-1|TRBD1|TRBJ1-2|once
TGCAGCGTTGGGACAGGGCGGGTTGATGGCTACACCTTC
CSVGTGRVDGYTF
>TRBV4-2|TRBD2|TRBJ2-7|NA
TGTGCCAGCAGCCAAGTAGCGGGAGGGGTCTACGAGCAGTACTTC
CASSQVAGGVYEQYF
>TRBV5-1|NA|TRBJ1-2|once
TGCGCCAGCAGCTTGGGGACCGGGGGCTATGGCTACACCTTC
CASSLGTGGYGYTF
>TRBV5-1|NA|TRBJ2-1|NA
TGCGCCAGCAGCGATCAGGGGTCCCTCTCCTACAATGAGCAGTTCTTC
CASSDQGSLSYNEQFF
>TRBV11-1|NA|TRBJ2-1|NA
TGTGCCAGCAGCTTAGCTAGTCGAAGGGAGCAGTTCTTC
CASSLASRREQFF
>TRBV5-5|NA|TRBJ2-1|NA
TGTGCCAGCAGCTTATTTTTAGGGGGGCCTATCTACAATGAGCAGTTCTTC
CASSLFLGGPIYNEQFF
>TRBV11-2|NA|TRBJ1-1|NA
TGTGCCAGCAGCTTAGTAGCTCTGGGGACCACTGAAGCTTTCTTT
CASSLVALGTTEAFF
>TRBV30|NA|TRBJ1-3|NA
TGTGCCTGGAGTCTGCCGTACGGGAAGGAGTTTTCTGGAAACACCATATATTTT
CAWSLPYGKEFSGNTIYF
>TRBV9|NA|TRBJ1-1|NA
TGTGCCAGCAGCGTCGGCCAAGGAAAAAACACTGAAGCTTTCTTT
CASSVGQGKNTEAFF
>TRBV2|TRBD2|TRBJ2-4|NA
TGTGCCAGCGAGGCGGGAGGGTCCCCAGCCAAAAACATTCAGTACTTC
CASEAGGSPAKNIQYF
>TRBV29-1|TRBD1|TRBJ2-7|NA
TGCAGCATCCGGGACAGCTACGAGCAGTACTTC
CSIRDSYEQYF